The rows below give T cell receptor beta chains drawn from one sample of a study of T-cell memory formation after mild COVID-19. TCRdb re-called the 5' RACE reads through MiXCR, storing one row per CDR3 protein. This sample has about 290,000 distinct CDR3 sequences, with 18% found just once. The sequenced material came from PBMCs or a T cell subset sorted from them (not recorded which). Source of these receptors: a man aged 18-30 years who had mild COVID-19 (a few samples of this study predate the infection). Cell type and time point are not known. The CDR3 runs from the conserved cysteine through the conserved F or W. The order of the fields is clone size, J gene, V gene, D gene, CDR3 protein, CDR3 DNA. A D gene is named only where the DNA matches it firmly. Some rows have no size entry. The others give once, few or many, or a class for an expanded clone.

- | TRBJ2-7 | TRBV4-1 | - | CASSQAPGPMEQYF | TGCGCCAGCAGCCAAGCCCCGGGCCCCATGGAGCAGTACTTC
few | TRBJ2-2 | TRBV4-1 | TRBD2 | CASSQAPGGYGELFF | TGCGCCAGCAGCCAAGCCCCGGGGGGGTATGGGGAGCTGTTTTTT
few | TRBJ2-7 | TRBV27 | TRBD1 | CASSVGQAYEQYF | TGTGCCAGCAGCGTAGGACAGGCTTATGAGCAGTACTTC
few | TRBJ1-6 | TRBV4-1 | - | CASSGGGLSSPLHF | TGCGCCAGCTCCGGAGGGGGGTTGAGCTCACCCCTCCACTTT
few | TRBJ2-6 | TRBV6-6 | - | CASSKQGSGANVLTF | TGTGCCAGCAGTAAACAGGGTTCTGGGGCCAACGTCCTGACTTTC
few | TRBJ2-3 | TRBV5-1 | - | CASSLQGWADTQYF | TGCGCCAGCAGCTTGCAGGGCTGGGCAGATACGCAGTATTTT
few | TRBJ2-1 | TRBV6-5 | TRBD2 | CASSPGKRGGREQFF | TGTGCCAGCAGTCCGGGCAAGCGGGGGGGACGGGAGCAGTTCTTC
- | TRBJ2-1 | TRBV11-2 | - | CASSSHSEQFF | TGTGCCAGCAGCTCACACTCTGAGCAGTTCTTC
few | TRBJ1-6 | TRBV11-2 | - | CASSFLRDNLHPHF | TGTGCCAGCAGCTTCCTCCGGGACAATTTGCATCCCCACTTT
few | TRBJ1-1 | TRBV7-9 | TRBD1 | CASSPAGTGLAFF | TGTGCCAGCAGCCCCGCCGGGACAGGGCTAGCTTTCTTT
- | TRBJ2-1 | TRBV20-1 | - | CSASGRVNEQFF | TGCAGTGCTTCCGGTCGGGTCAATGAGCAGTTCTTC
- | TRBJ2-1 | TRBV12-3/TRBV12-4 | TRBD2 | CASSLMSSGGDEQFF | TGTGCCAGCAGTCTAATGTCCAGCGGGGGCGATGAGCAGTTCTTC
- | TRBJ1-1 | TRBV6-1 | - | CASSTSDRGGTEAFF | -
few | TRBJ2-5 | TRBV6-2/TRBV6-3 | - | CASSNALPAQYF | TGTGCCAGCAGTAACGCCCTTCCGGCCCAGTACTTC
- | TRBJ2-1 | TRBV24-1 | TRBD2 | CATSDVSGGAFNEQFF | TGTGCCACCAGTGATGTTAGCGGGGGGGCCTTCAATGAGCAGTTCTTC
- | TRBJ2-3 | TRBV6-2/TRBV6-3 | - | CASSSGQRGVTDTQYF | TGTGCCAGCAGTTCCGGACAGAGAGGTGTCACAGATACGCAGTATTTT
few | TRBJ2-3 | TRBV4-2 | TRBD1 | CASSQAGQAGHTQYF | TGTGCCAGCAGCCAGGCCGGACAGGCGGGCCATACGCAGTATTTT
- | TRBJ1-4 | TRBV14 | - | CASSQGAGPKKLFF | TGTGCCAGCAGCCAGGGGGCTGGGCCTAAAAAACTGTTTTTT
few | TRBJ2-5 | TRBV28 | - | CASSLTGARGTQYF | TGTGCCAGCAGTTTAACTGGCGCTCGGGGGACCCAGTACTTC
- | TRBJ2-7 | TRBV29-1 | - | CSVEDQYGKGGDISYEQYF | TGCAGCGTTGAAGATCAGTATGGGAAAGGCGGGGATATCTCCTACGAGCAGTACTTC
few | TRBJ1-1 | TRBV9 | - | CASSASGRDTEAFF | TGTGCCAGCAGCGCCAGTGGACGGGACACTGAAGCTTTCTTT
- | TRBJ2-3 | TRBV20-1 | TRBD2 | CSADLAGGATDTQYF | TGCAGTGCTGATCTAGCGGGGGGCGCCACAGATACGCAGTATTTT
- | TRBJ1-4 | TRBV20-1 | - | CSARDVWAAELNEKLFF | TGCAGTGCTAGAGATGTATGGGCGGCGGAGCTTAATGAAAAACTGTTTTTT
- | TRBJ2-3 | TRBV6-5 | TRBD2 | CASSYVAGGRIKGRDTQYF | TGTGCCAGCAGTTACGTGGCGGGGGGGCGAATAAAGGGCCGAGATACGCAGTATTTT
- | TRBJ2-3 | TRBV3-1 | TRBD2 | CASSPGAGRPDTQYF | TGTGCCAGCAGCCCCGGAGCGGGGAGGCCAGATACGCAGTATTTT
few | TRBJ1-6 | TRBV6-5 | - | CASSSGKSSYNSPLHF | TGTGCCAGCAGTTCCGGGAAGAGCTCCTATAATTCACCCCTCCACTTT
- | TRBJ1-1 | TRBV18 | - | CASSADRAEAFF | TGTGCCAGCTCAGCAGACAGAGCTGAAGCTTTCTTT
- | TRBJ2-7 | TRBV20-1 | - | CSASNVGATSIGYEQYF | TGCAGTGCTAGTAATGTAGGCGCCACGTCCATTGGTTACGAGCAGTACTTC
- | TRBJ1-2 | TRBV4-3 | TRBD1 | CASSQSLSRGFYGYTF | TGCGCCAGCAGCCAAAGCCTGAGCAGGGGGTTCTATGGCTACACCTTC
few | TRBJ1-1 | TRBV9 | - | CASSVADTEAFF | TGTGCCAGCAGCGTAGCAGACACTGAAGCTTTCTTT
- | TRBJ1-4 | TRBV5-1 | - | CASSPDRIATNEKLFF | TGCGCCAGCAGCCCTGACAGGATCGCAACTAATGAAAAACTGTTTTTT
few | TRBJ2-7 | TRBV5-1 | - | CASSLTTGHPTPYEQYF | TGCGCCAGCAGCTTGACGACGGGACACCCAACACCTTACGAGCAGTACTTC
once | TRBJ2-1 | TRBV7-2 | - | CASSLSRAIEQFF | TGTGCCAGCAGCTTATCAAGGGCGATTGAGCAGTTCTTC
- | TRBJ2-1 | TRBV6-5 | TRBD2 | CASWASGGSEQFF | TGTGCCAGCTGGGCTAGCGGGGGTTCTGAGCAGTTCTTC
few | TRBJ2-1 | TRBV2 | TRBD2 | CASHTGGGHNEQFF | TGTGCCAGCCACACCGGCGGGGGGCACAATGAGCAGTTCTTC
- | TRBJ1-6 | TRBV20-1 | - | CSAIGLGYNSPLHF | TGCAGTGCTATCGGCCTCGGGTATAATTCACCCCTCCACTTT
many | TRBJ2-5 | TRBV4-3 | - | CASSQGRTRGTQYF | TGCGCCAGCAGCCAAGGGAGGACCCGCGGGACCCAGTACTTC
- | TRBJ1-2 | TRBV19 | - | CASEGVSNYGYTF | TGTGCCAGCGAAGGGGTCTCTAACTATGGCTACACCTTC
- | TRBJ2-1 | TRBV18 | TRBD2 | CASSPRAGGHNEQFF | TGTGCCAGCTCACCAAGGGCGGGGGGGCACAATGAGCAGTTCTTC
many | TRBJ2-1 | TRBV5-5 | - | CASSLFGLNSEGDEQFF | TGTGCCAGCAGCTTGTTCGGGCTTAATTCCGAAGGCGATGAGCAGTTCTTC
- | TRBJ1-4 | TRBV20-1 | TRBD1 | CSAWEQGDEKLFF | TGCAGTGCCTGGGAACAGGGGGATGAAAAACTGTTTTTT
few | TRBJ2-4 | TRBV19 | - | CASSIEGYIQYF | TGTGCCAGTAGTATCGAGGGGTACATTCAGTACTTC
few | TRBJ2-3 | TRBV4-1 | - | CASSQRGPSWVTQYF | TGCGCCAGCAGCCAACGGGGACCCTCCTGGGTTACGCAGTATTTT
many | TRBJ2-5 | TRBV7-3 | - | CASSLSGPSLGETQYF | TGTGCCAGCAGCTTATCGGGACCTAGTCTGGGGGAGACCCAGTACTTC